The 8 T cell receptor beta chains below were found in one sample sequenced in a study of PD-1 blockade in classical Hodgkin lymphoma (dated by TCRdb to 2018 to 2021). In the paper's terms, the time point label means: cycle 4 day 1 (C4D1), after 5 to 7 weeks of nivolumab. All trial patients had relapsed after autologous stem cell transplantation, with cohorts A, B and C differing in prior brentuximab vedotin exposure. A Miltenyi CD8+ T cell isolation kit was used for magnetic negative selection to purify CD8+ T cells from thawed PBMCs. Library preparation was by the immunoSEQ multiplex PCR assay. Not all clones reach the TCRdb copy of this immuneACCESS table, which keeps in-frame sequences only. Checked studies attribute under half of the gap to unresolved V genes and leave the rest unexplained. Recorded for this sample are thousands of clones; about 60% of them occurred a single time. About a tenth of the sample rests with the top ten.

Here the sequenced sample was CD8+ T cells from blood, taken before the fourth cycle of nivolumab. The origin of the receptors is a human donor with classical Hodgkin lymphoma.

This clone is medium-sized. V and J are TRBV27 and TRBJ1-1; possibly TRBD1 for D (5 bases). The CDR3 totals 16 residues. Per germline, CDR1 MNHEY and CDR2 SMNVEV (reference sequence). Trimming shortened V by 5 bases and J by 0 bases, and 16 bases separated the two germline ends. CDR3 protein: CASSGGFGSLNTEAFF. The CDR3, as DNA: TGTGCCAGCAGTGGGGGGTTTGGGTCTCTGAACACTGAAGCTTTCTTT.

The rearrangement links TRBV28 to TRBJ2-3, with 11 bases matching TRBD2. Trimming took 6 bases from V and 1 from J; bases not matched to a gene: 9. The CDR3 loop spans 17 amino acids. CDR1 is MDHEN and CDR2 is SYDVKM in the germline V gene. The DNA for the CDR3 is TGTGCCAGCAGGGCTAGCGGGAGGAGAATCGGCACAGATACGCAGTATTTT. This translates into CASRASGRRIGTDTQYF.

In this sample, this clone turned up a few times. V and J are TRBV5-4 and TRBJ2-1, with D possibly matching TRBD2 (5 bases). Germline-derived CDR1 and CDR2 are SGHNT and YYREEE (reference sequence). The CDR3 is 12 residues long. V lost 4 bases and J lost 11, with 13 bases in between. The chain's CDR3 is CASSMGSGKQFF. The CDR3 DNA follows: TGTGCCAGCAGCATGGGCAGCGGCAAGCAGTTCTTC.

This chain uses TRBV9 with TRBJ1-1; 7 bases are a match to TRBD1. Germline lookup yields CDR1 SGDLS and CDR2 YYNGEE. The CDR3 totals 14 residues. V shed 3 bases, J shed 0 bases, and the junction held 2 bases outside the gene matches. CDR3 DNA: TGTGCCAGCAGCGCGGGACAGTTGAACACTGAAGCTTTCTTT. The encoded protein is CASSAGQLNTEAFF.

This CDR3 reads CASSLLPSGGYETEAFF. In nucleotides, the CDR3 is TGTGCCAGCAGTTTATTGCCCTCAGGGGGGTATGAGACTGAAGCTTTCTTT. The chain recombines TRBV27 with TRBJ1-1; TRBD1 matches 7 bases. The CDR3 contains 17 residues. The J segment lost 5 bases and the V segment lost 1 base, leaving 13 bases of the junction unmatched. From germline, CDR1 is MNHEY and CDR2 SMNVEV (reference sequence).

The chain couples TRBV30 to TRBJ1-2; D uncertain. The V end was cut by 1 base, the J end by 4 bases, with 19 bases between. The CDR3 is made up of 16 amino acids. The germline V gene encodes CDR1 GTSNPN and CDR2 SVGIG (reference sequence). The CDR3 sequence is CAWSGYRAETGYGYTF. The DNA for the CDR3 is TGTGCCTGGAGTGGGTACAGAGCCGAAACGGGCTATGGCTACACCTTC.

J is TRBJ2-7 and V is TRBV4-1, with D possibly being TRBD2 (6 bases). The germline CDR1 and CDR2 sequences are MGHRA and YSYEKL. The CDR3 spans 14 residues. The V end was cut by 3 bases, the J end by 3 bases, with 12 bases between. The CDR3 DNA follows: TGCGCCAGCAGCCATACCGGGACTTTCTACGAGCAGTACTTC. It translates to CASSHTGTFYEQYF.

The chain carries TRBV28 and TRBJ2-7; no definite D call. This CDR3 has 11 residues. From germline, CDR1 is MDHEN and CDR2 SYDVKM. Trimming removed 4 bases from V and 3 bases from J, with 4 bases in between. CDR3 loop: CASSYSYEQYF. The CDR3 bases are TGTGCCAGCAGTTACAGCTACGAGCAGTACTTC. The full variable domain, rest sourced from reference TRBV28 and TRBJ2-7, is DVKVTQSSRYLVKRTGEKVFLECVQDMDHENMFWYRQDPGLGLRLIYFSYDVKMKEKGDIPEGYSVSREKKERFSLILESASTNQTSMYLCASSYSYEQYFGPGTRLTVT.